Listed here is a single T cell receptor beta chain. Its antigen is unknown. This record belongs to a study of OX40 agonist ivuxolimab in advanced cancers. Study overall: Ivuxolimab, which patients received intravenously every 2 weeks, was dosed at 0.01 to 10 mg/kg. Patients undergoing dose escalation presented with hepatocellular carcinoma, melanoma, renal cell or head and neck cancer.

Per germline, CDR1 SQVTM and CDR2 ANQGSEA. V dropped 4 bases and J dropped 5; count of bases not matched to a gene: 10. This CDR3 contains 14 residues. Regarding the study as a whole: Some nonresponders likewise displayed low normalized T-cell clonal expansion. With doses of 0.1-3.0 mg/kg, partial responders showed among the lowest clonal expansion.

The protocol was immunoSEQ multiplex PCR, while the TCRdb copy is restricted to in-frame clones and leaves out a portion. The sample lists some 74,000 clones; 85% were seen once. The chain uses TRBV29-1 and TRBJ1-1; 7 nucleotides agree with TRBD1. The specimen was CD4+ or CD8+ T cells sorted from blood, collected in a trial of the OX40 agonist ivuxolimab. The receptor was isolated from an adult with an advanced solid tumor such as melanoma, head and neck, liver or kidney cancer. The CDR3 nucleotides are TGCAGCGTTGCCCCCCAGGGGGGACAAACTGAAGCTTTCTTT. It encodes CSVAPQGGQTEAFF.